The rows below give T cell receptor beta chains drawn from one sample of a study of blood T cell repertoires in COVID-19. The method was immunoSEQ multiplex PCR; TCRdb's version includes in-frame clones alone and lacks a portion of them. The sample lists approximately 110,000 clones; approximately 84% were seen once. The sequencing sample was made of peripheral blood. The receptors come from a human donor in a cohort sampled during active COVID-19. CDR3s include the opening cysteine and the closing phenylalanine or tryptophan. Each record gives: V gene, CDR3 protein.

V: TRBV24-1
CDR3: CATSDSSFAGSNYGYTF

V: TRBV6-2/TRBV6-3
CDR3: CASSSGGLRGTSGNTIYF

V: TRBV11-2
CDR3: CASSPQLGRGSGANVLTF

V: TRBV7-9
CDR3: CASSLGTGNEAFF

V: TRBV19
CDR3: CASSDPGQGPWGAFF

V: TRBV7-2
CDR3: CASSASGPAYEQYF

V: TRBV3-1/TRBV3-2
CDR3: CASSQAQVGGYTF

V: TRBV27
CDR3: CASSLASTGSGRAHEQFF

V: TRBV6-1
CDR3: CASSEGAGEINEQFF

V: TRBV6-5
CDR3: CASSYQTGTAVYEQYF

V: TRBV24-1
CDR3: CATSDSTEYQETQYF

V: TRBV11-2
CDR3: CASSSPGVAYNEQFF

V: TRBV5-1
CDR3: CASSLLTSGSEQYF

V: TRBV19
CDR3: CASSIGGGQGTNQPQHF

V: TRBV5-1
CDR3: CASKGTSGDEQFF

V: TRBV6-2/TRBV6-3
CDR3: CASSYQGFYNEQFF

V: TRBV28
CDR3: CASTSGTGVTEAFF

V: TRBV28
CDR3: CASSPAGSSYNEQFF

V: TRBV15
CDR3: CATSRGASTVNSYEQYF

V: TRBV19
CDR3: CASSISGPYNEQFF

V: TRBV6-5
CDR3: CASSLSGNSYNEQFF

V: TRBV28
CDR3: CASGSQGAGYNQPQHF

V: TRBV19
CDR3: CASSTQPPSTDTQYF

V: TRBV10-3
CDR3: CAISESTPSAEAFF

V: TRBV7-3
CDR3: CASGQGQGTEAFF

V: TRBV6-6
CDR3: CASRRGLASSYNEQFF

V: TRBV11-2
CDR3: CASSLGAGYQQYF

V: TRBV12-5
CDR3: CASRSSGGYNEQFF

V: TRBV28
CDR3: CASSLTISGGVTDTQYF

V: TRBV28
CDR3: CASSAWTPNTEAFF

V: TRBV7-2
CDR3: CASSLISRSYEQYF

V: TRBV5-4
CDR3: CASSLGRGQETQYF

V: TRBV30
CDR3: CAWSRSGRVAEQFF

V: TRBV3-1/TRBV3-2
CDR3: CASSLGLVRETQYF

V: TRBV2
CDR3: CASSEIQGISRGYTF

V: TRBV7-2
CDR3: CASSSNAGNYGYTF

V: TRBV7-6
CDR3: CASSPIPSGENTGELFF

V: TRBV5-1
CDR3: CASTQAGASTDTQYF

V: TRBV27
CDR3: CASSLMGTSGRNEQFF

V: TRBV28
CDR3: CASSLGDRGNTEAFF

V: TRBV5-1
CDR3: CASSIITGAFNEQFF

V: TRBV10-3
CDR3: CAISESEGSGSDTQYF

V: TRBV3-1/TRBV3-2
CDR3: CASSPSFGTSGTHSYEQYF

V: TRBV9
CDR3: CASSVAEGLYQGYGYTF

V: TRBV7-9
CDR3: CASSLGGTGESYEQYF

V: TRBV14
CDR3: CASSPRSGWYNEQFF

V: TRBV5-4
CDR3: CASSLGQGSLSGNTIYF

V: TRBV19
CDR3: CASSLAGVSTGELFF

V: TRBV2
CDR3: CASTRDRDYGYTF

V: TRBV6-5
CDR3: CASSYTTTGAAFF

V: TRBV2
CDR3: CASSDEQGDTQYF

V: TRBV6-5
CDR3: CASRLAGGPNEQFF

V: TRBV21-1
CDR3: CASSLLDGYTF

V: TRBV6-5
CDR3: CASSYSTGNTEAFF

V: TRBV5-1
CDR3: CASSSPGNEQFF